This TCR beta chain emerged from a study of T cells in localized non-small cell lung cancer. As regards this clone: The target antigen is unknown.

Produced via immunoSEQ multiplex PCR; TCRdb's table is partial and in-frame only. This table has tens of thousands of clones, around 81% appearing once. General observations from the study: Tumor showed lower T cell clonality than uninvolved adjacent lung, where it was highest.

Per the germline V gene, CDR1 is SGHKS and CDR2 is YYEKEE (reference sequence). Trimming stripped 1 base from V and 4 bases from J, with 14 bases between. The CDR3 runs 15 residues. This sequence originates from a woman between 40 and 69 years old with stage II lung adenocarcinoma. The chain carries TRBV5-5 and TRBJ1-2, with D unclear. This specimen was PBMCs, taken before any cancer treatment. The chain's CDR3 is CASSLSQATLYGYTF. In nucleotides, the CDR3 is TGTGCCAGCAGCTTGTCCCAGGCCACACTCTATGGCTACACCTTC.